These 15 T cell receptor beta chains came from one sample sequenced in a study of blood T cell repertoires in COVID-19 (dated by TCRdb to 2019 to 2021). Library preparation employed the immunoSEQ multiplex PCR assay. Entries here come from immuneACCESS through TCRdb and include only in-frame sequences with V and J called. Some clones fail to appear in such tables; in the studies checked, an unresolved V gene covers under half of the shortfall, and the cause of the remainder is unknown. This sample lists around 170,000 clones; about 87% were detected once. The top ten clonotypes cover more than 3.5% of the sample. Sequencing used peripheral blood. These receptors were taken from a woman between 25 and 40 years old with acute or convalescent COVID-19.

The V gene is TRBV18, the J gene TRBJ2-5; 8 bases match TRBD2. The CDR3 length is 16 residues. Per germline, CDR1 KGHSH and CDR2 LQKENI. V was pared by 2 bases and J by 4 bases, with 9 bases of the junction left unmatched. CDR3 bases: TGTGCCAGCTCACCATTTAGCGGGACTAGGGGAGAGACCCAGTACTTC. Its protein product is CASSPFSGTRGETQYF.

CDR3 sequence reads: CASSLQNNEQFF. CDR3 in DNA: TGTGCCAGCAGCTTGCAGAACAATGAGCAGTTCTTC. The genes are TRBV5-4 and TRBJ2-1; D is undetermined. CDR1 SGHNT and CDR2 YYREEE come from the germline V gene (reference sequence). The CDR3 has 12 residues. The V end lost 1 base, the J end lost 5 bases, and 4 bases lay between the germline ends. Variable domain in full (rest from reference TRBV5-4 and TRBJ2-1): ETGVTQSPTHLIKTRGQQVTLRCSSQSGHNTVSWYQQALGQGPQFIFQYYREEENGRGNFPPRFSGLQFPNYSSELNVNALELDDSALYLCASSLQNNEQFFGPGTRLTVL.

The table lists this clone with a count of one. The chain uses TRBV6-5 and TRBJ2-3; perhaps TRBD1 as D (6 bases). V dropped 6 bases and J dropped 5 bases, with 15 bases sitting between them. The CDR3 spans 14 residues. The germline CDR1 and CDR2 sequences are MNHEY and SVGAGI. CDR3 sequence reads: CASSVGQGQDTQYF. The CDR3 coding sequence is TGTGCCAGCAGCGTGGGTCAGGGGCAAGATACGCAGTATTTT.

The chain employs TRBV29-1 and TRBJ2-1; 12 nucleotides line up with TRBD2. Germline V gene lookup returns CDR1 SQVTM and CDR2 ANQGSEA. The CDR3 consists of 14 residues. V dropped 4 bases and J dropped 7; count of bases not matched to a gene: 5. The CDR3 nucleotides read TGCAGCGTTGGGCCTAGCGGGAGGGGGAATGAGCAGTTCTTC. This gives the protein CSVGPSGRGNEQFF.

The chain employs TRBV21-1 and TRBJ1-2. TRBV21-1 is recorded as a pseudogene. The CDR3 covers 14 residues. This CDR3 reads CASSKALGGYGYTF. The CDR3 DNA reads TGTGCCAGCAGCAAAGCGCTCGGGGGATATGGCTACACCTTC.

J is TRBJ2-1 and V is TRBV3-1 (or the pseudogene TRBV3-2); TRBD2 matches at 10 bases. V dropped 6 bases and J dropped 9; count of bases not matched to a gene: 5. The CDR3 length is 13 residues. CDR1 and CDR2 (germline): LGHDT, YNNKEL (reference sequence). CDR3 DNA sequence: TGTGCCAGCAGGGCTAGCGGGAGAGGTGAGCAGTTCTTC. Its protein is CASRASGRGEQFF.

The chain uses TRBV11-3 and TRBJ2-5; D possibly corresponds to TRBD2 (5 bases). This CDR3 has 13 amino acids. The germline V gene has CDR1 SGHNT and CDR2 YENEEA. V shed 6 bases and J shed 2 bases, with 10 bases lying between them. CDR3 nucleotides: TGTGCCAGCAGTCGGTCGGGACAAGAGACCCAGTACTTC. It yields the protein CASSRSGQETQYF.

This chain joins TRBV19 and TRBJ1-2; possible D gene TRBD1, 6 bases. Trimming took 5 bases from V and 4 from J, leaving 17 bases between them. Germline CDR1 is LNHDA and CDR2 is SQIVND (reference sequence). This CDR3 comprises 15 residues. CDR3 bases: TGTGCCAGTAGTTCCTCTGCTGGACAGATCTATGGCTACACCTTC. Its protein product is CASSSSAGQIYGYTF. Complete variable domain (other parts from reference TRBV19 and TRBJ1-2): DGGITQSPKYLFRKEGQNVTLSCEQNLNHDAMYWYRQDPGQGLRLIYYSQIVNDFQKGDIAEGYSVSREKKESFPLTVTSAQKNPTAFYLCASSSSAGQIYGYTFGSGTRLTVV.

The J gene is TRBJ2-5, the V gene TRBV9; 7 bases line up with TRBD2. CDR3 size: 14 residues. Unmatched junction bases numbered 3, after V lost 0 bases and J lost 4 bases. Per germline, CDR1 SGDLS and CDR2 YYNGEE. The CDR3 DNA is TGTGCCAGCAGCGTAGAACCGGGAGGAGAGACCCAGTACTTC. This codes for CASSVEPGGETQYF.

The rearrangement uses TRBV5-6 and TRBJ2-1; 9 nucleotides match TRBD2. The ends lost 3 bases at V and 2 bases at J; junction bases unmatched: 3. CDR1 SGHDT and CDR2 YYEEEE come from the germline V gene. The CDR3 is 15 amino acids. The CDR3 DNA follows: TGTGCCAGCAGCTATAGCGGGAGAGCCTACAATGAGCAGTTCTTC. Amino acids: CASSYSGRAYNEQFF.

V is TRBV11-3 and J is TRBJ1-1; 7 bases align to TRBD1. V lost 6 bases and J lost 0; bases outside the gene matches: 13. This CDR3 comprises 17 residues. Germline CDR1 reads SGHNT; CDR2 reads YENEEA. This chain's CDR3 is CASSFNPGQRMNTEAFF. The CDR3, as DNA: TGTGCCAGCAGTTTTAACCCGGGACAGCGCATGAACACTGAAGCTTTCTTT.

V is TRBV5-6 and J is TRBJ1-6; perhaps TRBD1 as D (6 bases). The V end lost 5 bases, the J end lost 9 bases, and 15 bases lay between the germline ends. Germline V gives CDR1 SGHDT, CDR2 YYEEEE. The CDR3 runs to 14 residues. The CDR3 sequence is CASSSRDISSPLHF. The CDR3 DNA sequence: TGTGCCAGCAGTTCCCGGGACATTTCTTCACCCCTCCACTTT.

The chain uses TRBV5-6 and TRBJ1-1; D gene unclear. V gave up 1 base and J gave up 3 bases, with 7 bases separating them. The V gene's germline CDR1 is SGHDT and CDR2 YYEEEE. The CDR3 sequence is 13 residues long. DNA of the CDR3: TGTGCCAGCAGCTTGACATTGTACACTGAAGCTTTCTTT. As protein: CASSLTLYTEAFF.

V and J are TRBV7-2 and TRBJ1-1; no definite D call. This CDR3 has 13 amino acids. Germline CDR1 SGHTA, CDR2 FQGNSA. Trimming took off 3 bases at V and 2 bases at J, with 7 bases between the two ends. In DNA, the CDR3 is TGTGCCAGCAGCTTGACTAAAAACACTGAAGCTTTCTTT. This translates into CASSLTKNTEAFF.

This clone was seen a single time. The chain links TRBV5-1 to TRBJ1-1; D is ambiguous. The length of the CDR3 is 15 residues. Trimming cost V 6 bases and J 0 bases, with 15 bases left between them. Germline values: CDR1 SGHRS, CDR2 YFSETQ. CDR3 residues: CASTERGHLNTEAFF. The CDR3, as DNA: TGCGCCAGCACGGAACGTGGGCACCTGAACACTGAAGCTTTCTTT.